The clone carrying this T cell receptor (beta chain) was counted a few times. Unmatched junction bases numbered 5, after V lost 4 bases and J lost 6 bases. CDR3 length: 14 amino acids. This record belongs to a study of T cells after yellow fever vaccination. About the study: Fractions with few cells were prepared using SMART-Seq v4 Ultra Low Input.

Synthesis of TCR cDNA relied on 5'RACE template switching, which attached a universal primer site and UMIs. TCRdb reanalysed the 5' RACE reads using MiXCR and keeps one entry per CDR3 protein. This table has around 610,000 distinct CDR3 sequences, roughly 13% appearing once. The receptor was derived from a young man who received the YFV17D yellow fever vaccine. The source material was PBMCs, sampled on the day of the yellow fever booster vaccination. The rearrangement uses TRBV12-3 or TRBV12-4 and TRBJ2-2, with 7 bases that match TRBD1. The chain's CDR3 is CASSSGTGAGELFF. DNA of the CDR3: TGTGCCAGCAGTTCAGGCACAGGGGCCGGGGAGCTGTTTTTT.